Shown below are 9 T cell receptor beta chains from a single sample sequenced in a study of T cell changes during pregnancy in multiple sclerosis. Profiling relied on immunoSEQ multiplex PCR, and the TCRdb table lists in-frame clones only, not all of them. The profile shows 40,000 to 55,000 clones, around 93% of them singletons. This material consisted of CD8+ T cells from peripheral blood mononuclear cells, taken in the first trimester of pregnancy. Receptor source: a female donor with multiple sclerosis, enrolled in a pregnancy study.

This sequence joins TRBV4-3 and TRBJ1-1; the match to TRBD1 covers 11 bases. The length of the CDR3 is 15 residues. Trimming took 1 base from V and 4 from J; bases not matched to a gene: 2. Germline V gene lookup returns CDR1 LGHNA and CDR2 YSLEER. The CDR3, as DNA: TGCGCCAGCAGCCAAGTTGGGACAGGGGGCACTGAAGCTTTCTTT. As protein: CASSQVGTGGTEAFF.

This chain joins TRBV7-3 and TRBJ2-5; possible D gene TRBD1, 7 bases. The V end was cut by 5 bases, the J end by 4 bases, with 14 bases between. The CDR3 is made up of 14 amino acids. CDR1 SGHTA and CDR2 FQGTGA come from the germline V gene. CDR3 nucleotides: TGTGCCAGCAGCGGAGGAGGGGGCGCAGAGACCCAGTACTTC. Its protein is CASSGGGGAETQYF. The variable domain in full, completed from reference TRBV7-3 and TRBJ2-5, reads GAGVSQTPSNKVTEKGKYVELRCDPISGHTALYWYRQSLGQGPEFLIYFQGTGAADDSGLPNDRFFAVRPEGSVSTLKIQRTERGDSAVYLCASSGGGGAETQYFGPGTRLLVL.

This clone appeared once. This chain links TRBV5-1 with TRBJ2-7; possibly TRBD2 for D (6 bases). Per the germline V gene, CDR1 is SGHRS and CDR2 is YFSETQ. The CDR3 contains 15 residues. The V end was cut by 4 bases, the J end by 3 bases, with 17 bases between. CDR3 region: CASSPTGGTFYEQYF. Here the CDR3 DNA reads TGCGCCAGCAGCCCCACCGGGGGTACTTTCTACGAGCAGTACTTC.

The V call is TRBV5-1, the J call TRBJ1-1; 9 bases match TRBD1. V lost 6 bases, J lost 7 bases, and 16 bases stayed unmatched. The CDR3 runs to 16 residues. CDR1 is SGHRS and CDR2 is YFSETQ in the germline V gene. This CDR3 reads CASTSLQGASGLEAFF. The CDR3 bases are TGCGCCAGCACCTCATTACAGGGGGCCTCCGGCCTTGAAGCTTTCTTT.

Turning to this clone: The sample contains more than one DNA sequence encoding this CDR3. CDR3 coding DNA: TGTGCCAGCAGCTCCGGACTAGCGACTTACGAGCAGTACTTC. Translated: CASSSGLATYEQYF. The rearrangement uses TRBV5-4 and TRBJ2-7, with TRBD2 identical over 9 bases. This CDR3 spans 14 amino acids. With V trimmed by 3 bases and J by 4 bases, 5 bases remained unmatched. The V gene's germline CDR1 is SGHNT and CDR2 YYREEE (reference sequence).

The rearrangement uses TRBV7-2 and TRBJ2-1; the D gene is possibly TRBD1 (5 bases). V shed 2 bases and J shed 7 bases, with 18 bases lying between them. This CDR3 contains 16 residues. The germline gives CDR1 SGHTA, CDR2 FQGNSA. This CDR3 reads CASSLFRTGHANEQFF. As DNA, the CDR3 is TGTGCCAGCAGCTTATTTCGAACAGGTCATGCGAATGAGCAGTTCTTC.

The chain employs TRBV28 and TRBJ2-3; 9 nucleotides agree with TRBD2. The ends lost 5 bases at V and 4 bases at J; junction bases unmatched: 10. The CDR3 spans 16 residues. Germline V CDR1 and CDR2: MDHEN, SYDVKM. The CDR3: CASSTGGRAGADTQYF. The DNA for the CDR3 is TGTGCCAGCAGTACGGGCGGGAGGGCCGGCGCAGATACGCAGTATTTT.

This rearrangement joins TRBV7-2 to TRBJ2-7; the D is unclear. V shed 2 bases and J shed 0 bases, with 8 bases lying between them. CDR1 SGHTA and CDR2 FQGNSA come from the germline V gene. This CDR3 has 14 amino acids. Here the CDR3 reads CASSLMGNSYEQYF. DNA for the CDR3: TGTGCCAGCAGCTTAATGGGCAACTCCTACGAGCAGTACTTC.

The V call is TRBV9, the J call TRBJ1-1, with D unresolved. V lost 0 bases and J lost 2, with 5 bases in between. Germline V CDR1 and CDR2: SGDLS, YYNGEE. The CDR3 totals 13 residues. This CDR3 reads CASSVVPNTEAFF. CDR3 sequence (DNA): TGTGCCAGCAGCGTAGTCCCAAACACTGAAGCTTTCTTT.